The source of this T cell receptor beta chain is a study of technical replicates of blood from four donors. Some clones are missing from TCRdb's copy, which holds only in-frame ones; the method was immunoSEQ multiplex PCR. The data show about 66,000 clones, approximately 87% seen once. Unmatched junction bases numbered 7, after V lost 4 bases and J lost 5 bases. Per the germline V gene, CDR1 is SNHLY and CDR2 is FYNNEI. CDR3 length equals 14 residues. This TCR came from a human donor in good health. Some clones in this sample may be carry-over from other donors' samples. The chain uses TRBV2 and TRBJ1-2, with 7 bases lining up with TRBD1. The sample consisted of PBMCs. The CDR3 protein is CASSAGTVVYGYTF. The CDR3 coding sequence is TGTGCCAGCAGTGCCGGGACAGTGGTTTATGGCTACACCTTC.